This T cell receptor (beta chain) was profiled in a study of somatic mutations in cytotoxic T cells in rheumatoid arthritis. Whole-study context: No treatment had yet been given when patient blood (less than 31 ml EDTA) was drawn, right after diagnosis. There were some V beta antibody-stained T-cell populations flow-sorted at nearly 100% purity, and these included V beta1+ cells sequenced for TCRB.

Study-wide results and caveats: Comparison of CD8+ T-cell clonality between rheumatoid arthritis patients and age-matched healthy controls yielded no significant difference.

The method was immunoSEQ multiplex PCR; TCRdb's version includes in-frame clones alone and lacks a portion of them. This sample has some 16,000 clones; roughly 86% occur once, and the top ten carry over 15%. CDR3 length: 16 residues. Germline CDR1 is SEHNR and CDR2 is FQNEAQ (reference sequence). The V and J ends lost 4 bases and 5 bases, in that order; junction bases with no gene match: 10. Positively selected by magnetic beads, CD4+ and CD8+ cells were purity-checked by flow cytometry. In the case of this clone: Its antigen is undetermined.

The source material was CD8+ T cells sorted from blood. This sequence was found in a woman in her fifties or sixties with rheumatoid arthritis. The V call is TRBV7-9, the J call TRBJ2-1; 8 nucleotides line up with TRBD1. The CDR3 reads CASSSPDRVFNNEQFF. The DNA for the CDR3 is TGTGCCAGCAGCTCCCCGGACAGGGTATTCAACAATGAGCAGTTCTTC.